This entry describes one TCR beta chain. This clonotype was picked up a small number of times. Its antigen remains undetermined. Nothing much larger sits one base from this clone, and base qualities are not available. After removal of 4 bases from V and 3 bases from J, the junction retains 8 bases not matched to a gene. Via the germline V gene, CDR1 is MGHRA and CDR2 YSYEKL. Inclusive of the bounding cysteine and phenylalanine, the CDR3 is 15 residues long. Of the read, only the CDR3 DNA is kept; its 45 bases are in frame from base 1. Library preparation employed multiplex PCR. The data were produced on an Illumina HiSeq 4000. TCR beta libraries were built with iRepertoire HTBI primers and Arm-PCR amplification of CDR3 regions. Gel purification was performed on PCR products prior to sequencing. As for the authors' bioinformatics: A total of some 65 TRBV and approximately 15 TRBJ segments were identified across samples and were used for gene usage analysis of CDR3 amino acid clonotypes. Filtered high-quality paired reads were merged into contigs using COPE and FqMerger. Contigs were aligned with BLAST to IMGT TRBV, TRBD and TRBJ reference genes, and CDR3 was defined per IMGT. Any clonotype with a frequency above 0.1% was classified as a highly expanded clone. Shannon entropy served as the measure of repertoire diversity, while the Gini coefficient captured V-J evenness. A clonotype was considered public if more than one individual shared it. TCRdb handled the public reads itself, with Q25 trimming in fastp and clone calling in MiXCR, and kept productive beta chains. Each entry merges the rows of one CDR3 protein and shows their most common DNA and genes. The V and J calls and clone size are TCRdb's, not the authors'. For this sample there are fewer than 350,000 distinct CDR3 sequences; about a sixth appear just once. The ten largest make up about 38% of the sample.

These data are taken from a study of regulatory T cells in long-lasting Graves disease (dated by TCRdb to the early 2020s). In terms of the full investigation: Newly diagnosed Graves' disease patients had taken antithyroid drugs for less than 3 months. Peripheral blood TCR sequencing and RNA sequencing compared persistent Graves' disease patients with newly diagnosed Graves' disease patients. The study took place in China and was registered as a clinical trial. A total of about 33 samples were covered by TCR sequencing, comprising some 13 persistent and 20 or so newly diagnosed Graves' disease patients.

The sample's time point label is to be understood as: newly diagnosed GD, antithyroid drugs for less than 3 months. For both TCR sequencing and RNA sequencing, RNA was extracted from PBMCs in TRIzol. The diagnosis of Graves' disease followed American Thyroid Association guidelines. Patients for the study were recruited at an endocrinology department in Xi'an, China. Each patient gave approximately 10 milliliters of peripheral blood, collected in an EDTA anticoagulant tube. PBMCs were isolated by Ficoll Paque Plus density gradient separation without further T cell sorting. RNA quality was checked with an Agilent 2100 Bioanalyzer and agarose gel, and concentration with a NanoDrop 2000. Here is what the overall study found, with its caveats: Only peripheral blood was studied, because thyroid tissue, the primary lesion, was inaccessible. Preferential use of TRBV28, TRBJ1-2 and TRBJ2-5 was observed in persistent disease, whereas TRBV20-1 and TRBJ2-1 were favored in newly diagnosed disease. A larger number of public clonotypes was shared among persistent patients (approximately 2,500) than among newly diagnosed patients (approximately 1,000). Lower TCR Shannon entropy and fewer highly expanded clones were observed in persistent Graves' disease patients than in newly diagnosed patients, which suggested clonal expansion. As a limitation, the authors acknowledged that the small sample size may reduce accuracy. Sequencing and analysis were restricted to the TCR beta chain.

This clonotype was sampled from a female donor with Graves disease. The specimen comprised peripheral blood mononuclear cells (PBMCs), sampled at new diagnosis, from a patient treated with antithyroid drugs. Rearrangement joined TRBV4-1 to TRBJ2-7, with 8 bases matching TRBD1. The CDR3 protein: CASSPYRGSFYEQYF. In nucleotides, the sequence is TGCGCCAGCAGCCCCTACAGGGGGTCCTTCTACGAGCAGTACTTC.